The 21 T cell receptor beta chains listed next were all sequenced from one sample in a study of blood T cell repertoires in COVID-19. Measured with immunoSEQ multiplex PCR; TCRdb has only the in-frame clones, and not every one. Of around 80,000 clones in the sample, roughly 90% were seen once. The sequenced sample was peripheral blood. The receptor source for this set is a man aged 55 to 69 with acute or convalescent COVID-19.

The chain combines TRBV5-1 with TRBJ2-5; D is unresolved. The germline CDR1 and CDR2 sequences are SGHRS and YFSETQ. The CDR3 length is 15 residues. The V end lost 0 bases, the J end lost 2 bases, and 11 bases lay between the germline ends. The CDR3 DNA is TGCGCCAGCAGCTTGGGGCCGACACGACAAGAGACCCAGTACTTC. Amino acids: CASSLGPTRQETQYF.

The rearrangement joins TRBV21-1 to TRBJ2-5; the D call TRBD2 from the table was never checked on the DNA. TRBV21-1 is annotated as a pseudogene. This CDR3 has 13 residues. This CDR3 is CASSKVREETQYF. The CDR3 nucleotides are TGTGCCAGCAGCAAAGTGAGGGAAGAGACCCAGTACTTC.

This clone was recorded only once. This chain links TRBV30 with TRBJ2-3; D ambiguous. This CDR3 has 13 amino acids. Germline V gene sequence: CDR1 GTSNPN, CDR2 SVGIG (reference sequence). Trimming took off 0 bases at V and 10 bases at J, with 14 bases between the two ends. The CDR3 loop is CAWSVLLGWAQYF. CDR3 nucleotide sequence: TGTGCCTGGAGTGTACTCTTGGGCTGGGCGCAGTATTTT.

The V gene is TRBV5-1, the J gene TRBJ2-1, with TRBD2 as a possible D gene (6 bases). Germline CDR1 SGHRS, CDR2 YFSETQ. V was clipped by 2 bases and J by 0 bases, with 9 bases between them. There are 15 residues in the CDR3. The CDR3 reads CASSFSGNSYNEQFF. The CDR3 DNA reads as TGCGCCAGCAGCTTTAGCGGCAACTCCTACAATGAGCAGTTCTTC.

A single count supports this clone. The chain has TRBV9 and TRBJ2-3, with 8 bases that match TRBD2. The V and J ends lost 2 bases and 3 bases, in that order; junction bases with no gene match: 5. The CDR3 totals 15 residues. Germline CDR1 is SGDLS and CDR2 is YYNGEE. This chain's CDR3 is CASSVERGRTDTQYF. CDR3 DNA sequence: TGTGCCAGCAGCGTCGAGCGGGGGAGGACAGATACGCAGTATTTT.

The chain uses TRBV5-4 and TRBJ1-6, with D possibly matching TRBD1 (5 bases). Germline-derived CDR1 and CDR2 are SGHNT and YYREEE (reference sequence). The CDR3 totals 15 residues. Trimming left V 2 bases short and J 4 bases short, with 10 bases between. This chain's CDR3 is CASSFDSLYNSPLHF. CDR3 sequence (DNA): TGTGCCAGCAGCTTCGACAGCCTTTATAATTCACCCCTCCACTTT.

The chain joins TRBV6-5 to TRBJ1-2; D possibly corresponds to TRBD1 (6 bases). From germline, CDR1 is MNHEY and CDR2 SVGAGI. There are 14 residues in the CDR3. The V end lost 6 bases, the J end lost 8 bases, and 19 bases lay between the germline ends. The CDR3 spells CASSRTTGPRGYTF. CDR3 coding DNA: TGTGCCAGCAGCCGAACGACAGGCCCCAGAGGCTACACCTTC.

This chain uses TRBV5-1 with TRBJ2-7; TRBD2 agrees at 10 bases. V dropped 2 bases and J dropped 1; count of bases not matched to a gene: 6. The length of the CDR3 is 16 residues. Germline CDR1 and CDR2: SGHRS and YFSETQ. Here the CDR3 DNA reads TGCGCCAGCAGCTTTAGCGGGGGGACCATATCCTACGAGCAGTACTTC. It yields the protein CASSFSGGTISYEQYF.

The chain carries TRBV18 and TRBJ2-7, with TRBD1 matching 8 bases. J gave up 4 bases and V 3 bases, and 5 bases lay outside the gene matches. The CDR3 has 14 amino acids. Germline V gene lookup returns CDR1 KGHSH and CDR2 LQKENI. The chain's CDR3 is CASSPSGGLYEQYF. The CDR3 coding sequence is TGTGCCAGCTCACCGTCAGGGGGCCTATACGAGCAGTACTTC.

The rearrangement joins TRBV3-1 (or the pseudogene TRBV3-2) to TRBJ2-5; no clear D gene. Trimming pared 5 bases from V and 6 bases from J, leaving 10 bases between. In germline, CDR1 is LGHDT, CDR2 YNNKEL (reference sequence). The CDR3 totals 12 residues. CDR3: CASSEGGQTQYF. The CDR3 DNA is TGTGCCAGCAGCGAAGGTGGGCAGACCCAGTACTTC.

The rearrangement links TRBV4-2 to TRBJ2-3; D is possibly TRBD2 (6 bases). Between the trimmed V and J ends, which lost 4 bases and 1 base, there was a span of 15 bases. The CDR3 runs 16 residues. In germline, CDR1 is LGHNA, CDR2 YNFKEQ. The CDR3 region is CASSPRWGGGTDTQYF. DNA of the CDR3: TGTGCCAGCAGCCCTAGATGGGGCGGGGGCACAGATACGCAGTATTTT.

The chain recombines TRBV18 with TRBJ1-3; no reliable D call. CDR1 and CDR2 from the germline V gene are KGHSH and LQKENI. V lost 3 bases to trimming and J lost 0 bases, with 12 bases between them. The CDR3 has 16 residues. The CDR3 DNA reads TGTGCCAGCTCACCGGCAGCGCCCTACTCTGGAAACACCATATATTTT. Encoded protein: CASSPAAPYSGNTIYF. The whole variable domain, remainder taken from reference TRBV18 and TRBJ1-3, is NAGVMQNPRHLVRRRGQEARLRCSPMKGHSHVYWYRQLPEEGLKFMVYLQKENIIDESGMPKERFSAEFPKEGPSILRIQQVVRGDSAAYFCASSPAAPYSGNTIYFGEGSWLTVV.

The V call is TRBV19, the J call TRBJ2-3; D is unresolved. V dropped 7 bases and J dropped 2 bases, with 13 bases sitting between them. Germline V lookup: CDR1 LNHDA, CDR2 SQIVND (reference sequence). This CDR3 is built from 14 residues. CDR3 DNA: TGTGCCAGTACCACGACAACTTACACAGATACGCAGTATTTT. It codes for CASTTTTYTDTQYF.

V usage is TRBV10-2 and J usage is TRBJ2-7; 9 bases are shared with TRBD2. Germline lookup yields CDR1 WSHSY and CDR2 SAAADI. J gave up 4 bases and V 6 bases, and 7 bases lay outside the gene matches. CDR3 length equals 14 residues. CDR3 sequence reads: CASRDSGRGYEQYF. The CDR3 DNA is TGCGCCAGCAGAGATAGCGGGAGAGGTTACGAGCAGTACTTC.

The genes are TRBV4-1 and TRBJ2-4, with 7 bases matching TRBD1. This CDR3 is 17 amino acids long. CDR1 MGHRA and CDR2 YSYEKL come from the germline V gene. The V gene end was trimmed by 0 bases and the J gene end by 2 bases; junction bases not matched to a gene: 7. CDR3 bases: TGCGCCAGCAGCCAAGATCCGACAGGGAATACCAAAAACATTCAGTACTTC. This codes for CASSQDPTGNTKNIQYF.

J is TRBJ1-5 and V is TRBV30; tentative D call: TRBD1 (6 bases). Germline CDR1 is GTSNPN and CDR2 is SVGIG (reference sequence). V shed 0 bases and J shed 7 bases, with 13 bases lying between them. CDR3 length: 14 residues. In DNA form, the CDR3 reads TGTGCCTGGAGTGTATCCAGGGGCGTACAGCCCCAGCATTTT. Translating it yields CAWSVSRGVQPQHF. Full variable domain (rest looked up from reference TRBV30 and TRBJ1-5): SQTIHQWPATLVQPVGSPLSLECTVEGTSNPNLYWYRQAAGRGLQLLFYSVGIGQISSEVPQNLSASRPQDRQFILSSKKLLLSDSGFYLCAWSVSRGVQPQHFGDGTRLSIL.

CDR3 region: CAWTLHKNTEAFF. The CDR3 DNA sequence: TGTGCCTGGACCTTACATAAGAACACTGAAGCTTTCTTT. V and J are TRBV30 and TRBJ1-1; no definite D call. Per the germline V gene, CDR1 is GTSNPN and CDR2 is SVGIG (reference sequence). This CDR3 contains 13 residues. Trimming stripped 4 bases from V and 1 base from J, with 10 bases between.

This clone has a handful of counts. This chain links TRBV19 with TRBJ2-3; 7 bases agree with TRBD1. The CDR3 length is 15 residues. Germline CDR1 and CDR2: LNHDA and SQIVND (reference sequence). V shed 4 bases and J 0 bases; nucleotides not matched to a gene: 4. Here the CDR3 DNA reads TGTGCCAGTAGTACCGGGACAGCTAGCACAGATACGCAGTATTTT. Protein sequence: CASSTGTASTDTQYF.

The chain joins TRBV24-1 to TRBJ1-2; D may be TRBD1 (6 bases). Between the trimmed V and J ends, which lost 3 bases and 4 bases, there was a span of 17 bases. Germline CDR1 KGHDR, CDR2 SFDVKD. This CDR3 is built from 16 residues. The CDR3 DNA reads TGTGCCACCAGTGATCCCGCCCGGGACACCGTCTATGGCTACACCTTC. This gives the protein CATSDPARDTVYGYTF.

This chain joins TRBV6-2 or TRBV6-3 and TRBJ1-5; 11 bases fit TRBD1. Germline lookup yields CDR1 MNHEY and CDR2 SVGEGT. The CDR3 totals 14 residues. Trimming removed 4 bases from V and 6 bases from J; junction bases left unmatched: 2. The CDR3 DNA reads TGTGCCAGCAGTTGGACAGGGGGCCTTCAGCCCCAGCATTTT. This codes for CASSWTGGLQPQHF.

The chain has TRBV29-1 and TRBJ1-5; 8 nucleotides align to TRBD1. Unmatched junction bases numbered 7, after V lost 5 bases and J lost 7 bases. The CDR3 length is 13 residues. Germline values: CDR1 SQVTM, CDR2 ANQGSEA. For the CDR3, the DNA is TGCAGCGTTTCCAAGGACAGGGAACAGCCCCAGCATTTT. Translating it yields CSVSKDREQPQHF.